These 29 T cell receptor beta chains share one sample of origin, sequenced in a study of blood T cell repertoires in COVID-19. The repertoire was sequenced with immunoSEQ multiplex PCR; TCRdb's copy has only in-frame clones and lacks some. The sample carries over 70,000 clones, roughly 82% recorded once. The source material was peripheral blood. The receptor set was obtained from a man aged 60-69 years with acute or convalescent COVID-19.

The chain combines TRBV28 with TRBJ2-1; the match to TRBD2 covers 10 bases. The germline V gene has CDR1 MDHEN and CDR2 SYDVKM. CDR3 size: 15 residues. Trimming cost V 6 bases and J 5 bases; bases outside gene matches: 7. For the CDR3, the DNA is TGTGCCAGCAGGATCGGGACTAGCGACAACAATGAGCAGTTCTTC. It codes for CASRIGTSDNNEQFF.

The J gene is TRBJ2-1, the V gene TRBV20-1, with 10 bases aligning to TRBD2. There are 14 residues in the CDR3. Looked up from germline, CDR1 is DFQATT and CDR2 is SNEGSKA (reference sequence). V trimming: 3 bases; J trimming: 9 bases; junction bases outside the gene matches: 8. The CDR3 loop is CSASEASGSGEQFF. The CDR3 DNA reads TGCAGTGCTAGTGAGGCTAGCGGGAGCGGTGAGCAGTTCTTC.

J is TRBJ2-7 and V is TRBV7-2, with a tentative D call TRBD2 (6 bases). Germline V gives CDR1 SGHTA, CDR2 FQGNSA. The length of the CDR3 is 14 residues. V lost 1 base and J lost 6, with 13 bases in between. In DNA form, the CDR3 reads TGTGCCAGCAGCTTAGGGGGGGTAGTTGGCGAGCAGTACTTC. Its protein is CASSLGGVVGEQYF.

CDR3 nucleotide sequence: TGTGCCAGCAGCCTTGACAGGACCATTAATGAAAAACTGTTTTTT. This gives the protein CASSLDRTINEKLFF. The chain combines TRBV7-9 with TRBJ1-4; D is possibly TRBD1 (6 bases). This CDR3 has 15 residues. CDR1 and CDR2 from the germline V gene are SEHNR and FQNEAQ (reference sequence). V lost 5 bases and J 4 bases, leaving 14 bases between the germline ends.

V gene TRBV20-1 combines with J gene TRBJ2-2; 8 bases match TRBD1. The trim removed 3 bases at V and 5 bases at J, leaving 14 bases unmatched. CDR3 length equals 17 residues. Germline CDR1 DFQATT, CDR2 SNEGSKA (reference sequence). DNA of the CDR3: TGCAGTGCTAGTTTCCTGGACAGGGTAGGAGGAACCGGGGAGCTGTTTTTT. Amino acids: CSASFLDRVGGTGELFF.

This clone was recorded once. This sequence joins TRBV10-3 and TRBJ1-1; 8 bases map to TRBD1. The CDR3 length is 13 residues. V gave up 5 bases and J gave up 3 bases; unmatched junction bases: 2. The germline gives CDR1 ENHRY, CDR2 SYGVKD. The CDR3 spells CAISLTGDTEAFF. In DNA form, the CDR3 reads TGTGCCATCAGTTTGACAGGGGACACTGAAGCTTTCTTT.

V usage is TRBV7-2 and J usage is TRBJ1-2; 7 positions match TRBD1. J was trimmed by 6 bases and V by 3 bases; bases with no gene match: 7. The CDR3 has 14 amino acids. Germline lookup yields CDR1 SGHTA and CDR2 FQGNSA. The DNA of the CDR3 is TGTGCCAGCAGCTTGAACAGGGGAGAAGATGGCTACACCTTC. It is translated as CASSLNRGEDGYTF.

This clone appeared a single time. The chain uses TRBV7-2 and TRBJ1-1; 8 bases match TRBD1. The CDR3 is 14 residues long. Germline V CDR1 and CDR2: SGHTA, FQGNSA. V trimming: 4 bases; J trimming: 3 bases; junction bases outside the gene matches: 4. CDR3 loop: CASSSGTGYTEAFF. The CDR3 coding sequence is TGTGCCAGCAGCTCCGGGACAGGATACACTGAAGCTTTCTTT.

The chain combines TRBV18 with TRBJ1-5, with a possible D match to TRBD1 (5 bases). The CDR3 is 16 amino acids. Per the germline V gene, CDR1 is KGHSH and CDR2 is LQKENI. V was pared by 0 bases and J by 4 bases, with 13 bases between. The CDR3: CASSPPGEGPNQPQHF. CDR3 nucleotides: TGTGCCAGCTCACCACCGGGGGAGGGGCCGAATCAGCCCCAGCATTTT.

The rearrangement uses TRBV3-1 (or the pseudogene TRBV3-2) and TRBJ1-3; D is possibly TRBD1 (6 bases). Trimming pared 3 bases from V and 0 bases from J, leaving 6 bases between. The CDR3 spans 14 residues. Germline CDR1 reads LGHDT; CDR2 reads YNNKEL (reference sequence). The CDR3 is CASSQDSSGNTIYF. DNA of the CDR3: TGTGCCAGCAGCCAGGACAGCTCTGGAAACACCATATATTTT.

Sample share makes this clone medium-sized. CDR3 sequence: CASSDSILTGNDEKLFF. CDR3 nucleotides: TGTGCCAGCAGTGACTCGATTCTCACAGGGAACGATGAAAAACTGTTTTTT. The chain couples TRBV6-4 to TRBJ1-4; TRBD1 is a possible D gene (6 bases). The CDR3 has 17 residues. Germline loops: CDR1 MRHNA, CDR2 SNTAGT. The germline V and J ends were trimmed by 0 bases and 6 bases, with 17 bases remaining between them.

The chain combines TRBV11-3 with TRBJ2-3, with a possible D match to TRBD1 (6 bases). The CDR3 is 14 amino acids. Germline values: CDR1 SGHNT, CDR2 YENEEA. Trimming took off 4 bases at V and 1 base at J, with 9 bases between the two ends. CDR3 nucleotide sequence: TGTGCCAGCAGCTCGGGACACGGCACAGATACGCAGTATTTT. This translates into CASSSGHGTDTQYF.

The chain couples TRBV5-5 to TRBJ2-1, with a possible D match to TRBD1 (6 bases). Germline V CDR1 and CDR2: SGHKS, YYEKEE (reference sequence). There are 14 residues in the CDR3. V was cut by 0 bases and J by 8 bases, with 12 bases left in between. The CDR3 reads CASSLGQGLYEQFF. The DNA of the CDR3 is TGTGCCAGCAGCTTGGGCCAGGGGCTCTATGAGCAGTTCTTC. Complete variable domain (other parts from reference TRBV5-5 and TRBJ2-1): DAGVTQSPTHLIKTRGQQVTLRCSPISGHKSVSWYQQVLGQGPQFIFQYYEKEERGRGNFPDRFSARQFPNYSSELNVNALLLGDSALYLCASSLGQGLYEQFFGPGTRLTVL.

The chain joins TRBV18 to TRBJ2-5; unclear D gene. Germline CDR1 and CDR2: KGHSH and LQKENI. The CDR3 has 14 residues. Between the trimmed V and J ends, which lost 5 bases and 5 bases, there was a span of 15 bases. The CDR3: CASSTGLSYETQYF. The DNA of the CDR3 is TGTGCCAGCTCAACCGGGTTGTCTTACGAGACCCAGTACTTC.

V and J are TRBV9 and TRBJ2-7; 7 nucleotides agree with TRBD2. The germline gives CDR1 SGDLS, CDR2 YYNGEE. V was pared by 4 bases and J by 1 base, with 5 bases of the junction left unmatched. The CDR3 extends over 14 amino acids. The CDR3 protein is CASSISGTSYEQYF. The CDR3 DNA sequence: TGTGCCAGCAGCATCAGCGGGACGTCCTACGAGCAGTACTTC.

The CDR3 DNA sequence: TGTGCCAGCAGCCGAACAGGACCGGAGGGCTACACCTTC. This translates into CASSRTGPEGYTF. V gene TRBV5-5 combines with J gene TRBJ1-2; TRBD1 is a possible D gene (5 bases). There are 13 residues in the CDR3. V shed 4 bases and J shed 8 bases, with 15 bases lying between them. Germline V gene sequence: CDR1 SGHKS, CDR2 YYEKEE (reference sequence). The complete variable domain, with remaining parts taken from reference TRBV5-5 and TRBJ1-2, reads DAGVTQSPTHLIKTRGQQVTLRCSPISGHKSVSWYQQVLGQGPQFIFQYYEKEERGRGNFPDRFSARQFPNYSSELNVNALLLGDSALYLCASSRTGPEGYTFGSGTRLTVV.

This chain uses TRBV7-2 with TRBJ2-4; the D is unclear. This CDR3 is 14 amino acids long. Germline CDR1 SGHTA, CDR2 FQGNSA. Between the trimmed V and J ends, which lost 1 base and 9 bases, there was a span of 13 bases. The CDR3 reads CASSLEPSSPIQYF. In DNA, the CDR3 is TGTGCCAGCAGCTTAGAGCCTAGTTCCCCCATTCAGTACTTC.

The J gene is TRBJ2-7, the V gene TRBV12-3 or TRBV12-4; D remains ambiguous. This CDR3 is built from 11 residues. Trimming pared 6 bases from V and 0 bases from J, leaving 3 bases between. The CDR3 here is CASSYSYEQYF. The CDR3 DNA is TGTGCCAGCAGCTACTCCTACGAGCAGTACTTC.

J is TRBJ2-7 and V is TRBV7-2; 9 nucleotides align to TRBD2. Germline loops: CDR1 SGHTA, CDR2 FQGNSA. The CDR3 covers 15 residues. V trimming: 1 base; J trimming: 6 bases; junction bases outside the gene matches: 7. This CDR3 reads CASSLGGGAQAEQYF. CDR3 coding DNA: TGTGCCAGCAGCTTAGGCGGGGGGGCCCAGGCCGAGCAGTACTTC.

The chain combines TRBV27 with TRBJ1-2; TRBD1 aligns across 9 bases. V dropped 6 bases and J dropped 5; count of bases not matched to a gene: 13. The CDR3 has 16 amino acids. Germline values: CDR1 MNHEY, CDR2 SMNVEV (reference sequence). The CDR3 region is CASSHRTGVTIYGYTF. The DNA for the CDR3 is TGTGCCAGCAGCCACCGGACAGGGGTTACTATTTATGGCTACACCTTC.

The V and J genes are TRBV24-1 and TRBJ2-1, with TRBD2 matching over 13 bases. V was pared by 9 bases and J by 8 bases, with 6 bases of the junction left unmatched. Germline-derived CDR1 and CDR2 are KGHDR and SFDVKD. The CDR3 is 14 amino acids. The CDR3 DNA follows: TGTGCCACCGGGGGGACTAGCGGGACCCATGAGCAGTTCTTC. As protein: CATGGTSGTHEQFF.

V and J are TRBV28 and TRBJ2-7; maybe TRBD1 (5 bases). The CDR3 extends over 15 amino acids. Germline lookup yields CDR1 MDHEN and CDR2 SYDVKM. Trimming removed 2 bases at V and 3 bases at J, with 14 bases between. The DNA of the CDR3 is TGTGCCAGCAGTTTAGCCCAGGGCTGGAACTACGAGCAGTACTTC. This gives the protein CASSLAQGWNYEQYF.

This clone has a handful of counts. Written as DNA, the CDR3 is TGTGCCACCAGGAGAGCGGGAGGCTCGACAGATACGCAGTATTTT. Translation: CATRRAGGSTDTQYF. This chain links TRBV24-1 with TRBJ2-3, with 9 bases fitting TRBD2. The CDR3 totals 15 residues. CDR1 is KGHDR and CDR2 is SFDVKD in the germline V gene. The trim removed 7 bases at V and 3 bases at J, leaving 7 bases unmatched.

The gene calls are TRBV11-2 and TRBJ2-7, with TRBD2 matching over 12 bases. The J segment lost 3 bases and the V segment lost 5 bases, leaving 5 bases of the junction unmatched. The CDR3 length is 15 residues. CDR1 is SGHAT and CDR2 is FQNNGV in the germline V gene. The CDR3 nucleotides are TGTGCCAGCAGCCGGACTAGCGGGGTTTACTACGAGCAGTACTTC. This encodes CASSRTSGVYYEQYF.

The chain recombines TRBV3-1 (or the pseudogene TRBV3-2) with TRBJ2-7; 7 nucleotides line up with TRBD1. The CDR3 has 15 residues. V trimming: 3 bases; J trimming: 5 bases; junction bases outside the gene matches: 10. Germline V CDR1 and CDR2: LGHDT, YNNKEL (reference sequence). CDR3 residues: CASSHYSDRVNEQYF. CDR3 DNA: TGTGCCAGCAGCCATTACTCAGACAGGGTAAACGAGCAGTACTTC.

The chain couples TRBV19 to TRBJ2-1, with TRBD2 matching 9 bases. The CDR3 contains 19 residues. V shed 5 bases, J shed 2 bases, and the junction held 16 bases outside the gene matches. Germline V CDR1 and CDR2: LNHDA, SQIVND (reference sequence). In DNA form, the CDR3 reads TGTGCCAGTAGTGCCGCGCCTACGGGCGGGGGGGCAACCTACAATGAGCAGTTCTTC. Its protein product is CASSAAPTGGGATYNEQFF.

The V and J genes are TRBV23-1 and TRBJ2-2, with D unclear. TRBV23-1 is sorted into the ORF group, with uncertain function. CDR3 length: 16 residues. V was trimmed by 3 bases and J by 0 bases, leaving 11 bases between them. CDR3 DNA sequence: TGCGCCAGCAGTCAGGAGAGGATCGCGAACACCGGGGAGCTGTTTTTT. Amino acids: CASSQERIANTGELFF.

The rearrangement links TRBV6-6 to TRBJ1-6; D may be TRBD1 (6 bases). The CDR3 is 16 amino acids. The germline V gene has CDR1 MNHNY and CDR2 SVGAGI (reference sequence). V lost 7 bases to trimming and J lost 7 bases, with 20 bases between them. CDR3 sequence reads: CASTPRGGTGNSPLHF. In DNA form, the CDR3 reads TGTGCCAGCACCCCGCGCGGGGGCACTGGGAATTCACCCCTCCACTTT.

The rearrangement uses TRBV7-3 and TRBJ2-1; TRBD2 aligns across 12 bases. This CDR3 contains 15 residues. With 4 bases clipped from V and 8 bases from J, the junction kept 6 bases outside the gene matches. Germline V lookup: CDR1 SGHTA, CDR2 FQGTGA. The CDR3 sequence is CASSYLAGGPYEQFF. In DNA, the CDR3 is TGTGCCAGCAGCTACCTAGCGGGGGGGCCCTATGAGCAGTTCTTC.